Listed here are 20 T cell receptor beta chains from one sample, sequenced in a study of human T cells and chemical hapten exposure. Via MiXCR, TCRdb re-called the RACE reads, giving one row per CDR3 protein. The profile shows approximately 110,000 distinct CDR3 sequences, more than 7% of them singletons. Time point specified: patch test 2, 6 weeks after DPC sensitization. This sample's treatment: therapeutic diphenylcyclopropenone sensitization with weekly scalp DPC. Sequenced here: whole blood, sampled in connection with sensitization to the hapten diphenylcyclopropenone (DPC). These receptors all come from a woman aged 40 to 55 with alopecia areata. Some clones in this sample may be carry-over from other donors' samples.

V gene TRBV7-8 combines with J gene TRBJ2-3; 8 bases agree with TRBD1. With 1 base clipped from V and 5 bases from J, the junction kept 8 bases outside the gene matches. This CDR3 has 16 residues. Germline CDR1 is SGHVS and CDR2 is FQNEAQ. CDR3 DNA sequence: TGTGCCAGCAGCTTAGGGGGACAGGCACCAGGAGATACGCAGTATTTT. It codes for CASSLGGQAPGDTQYF.

The chain links TRBV6-6 to TRBJ2-6; 9 bases map to TRBD1. This CDR3 spans 17 amino acids. V shed 5 bases, J shed 2 bases, and the junction held 7 bases outside the gene matches. CDR1 MNHNY and CDR2 SVGAGI come from the germline V gene (reference sequence). The CDR3 is CASSPIGQGTGANVLTF. The CDR3 DNA follows: TGTGCCAGCAGTCCTATTGGACAGGGGACTGGGGCCAACGTCCTGACTTTC.

This clonotype was seen a handful of times. V gene TRBV4-2 combines with J gene TRBJ1-1, with D hard to call. Trimming stripped 3 bases from V and 6 bases from J, with 14 bases between. The CDR3 is made up of 14 amino acids. Germline lookup yields CDR1 LGHNA and CDR2 YNFKEQ. CDR3 DNA: TGTGCCAGCAGCCAGGGCGGAGACGTCGCTGAAGCTTTCTTT. It specifies CASSQGGDVAEAFF.

This clonotype was observed a few times. The rearrangement joins TRBV28 to TRBJ2-3; 7 bases are a match to TRBD2. V shed 5 bases and J 7 bases; nucleotides not matched to a gene: 12. In germline, CDR1 is MDHEN, CDR2 SYDVKM. CDR3 size: 15 residues. The CDR3 DNA sequence: TGTGCCAGCAGTCCGGGACTATCACATCAAAATACGCAGTATTTT. Translating it yields CASSPGLSHQNTQYF.

This chain uses TRBV28 with TRBJ2-7; D not certain. There are 14 residues in the CDR3. With 6 bases removed from V and 1 base from J, the gap between germline ends came to 13 bases. Germline-derived CDR1 and CDR2 are MDHEN and SYDVKM. The CDR3 here is CASRGTLPSYEQYF. The CDR3 DNA is TGTGCCAGCAGAGGAACCCTTCCTTCCTACGAGCAGTACTTC.

In its sample, this clonotype is medium-sized (0.01 to 0.1%). J is TRBJ1-2 and V is TRBV9; the match to TRBD1 covers 9 bases. V shed 7 bases, J shed 2 bases, and the junction held 3 bases outside the gene matches. Germline V gene sequence: CDR1 SGDLS, CDR2 YYNGEE. The CDR3 has 13 amino acids. In DNA, the CDR3 is TGTGCCAGCCCTGGACAGGGGAACTATGGCTACACCTTC. Protein: CASPGQGNYGYTF.

This clonotype was counted many times. The rearrangement links TRBV7-9 to TRBJ2-5; tentatively, D is TRBD1 (5 bases). V was shortened by 2 bases and J by 5 bases, with 12 bases between the two germline ends. The CDR3 loop spans 14 amino acids. Looked up from germline, CDR1 is SEHNR and CDR2 is FQNEAQ (reference sequence). CDR3 protein: CASSLNQGGETQYF. The CDR3 nucleotides are TGTGCCAGCAGCTTAAACCAGGGTGGTGAGACCCAGTACTTC.

The J gene is TRBJ2-7, the V gene TRBV5-6, with 7 bases matching TRBD1. This CDR3 is 14 amino acids long. V lost 1 base and J lost 3; bases outside the gene matches: 4. Per the germline V gene, CDR1 is SGHDT and CDR2 is YYEEEE. The CDR3 coding sequence is TGTGCCAGCAGCTTGTATACAGGGGACTACGAGCAGTACTTC. Its translation is CASSLYTGDYEQYF.

In this sample, this clonotype turned up many times. The chain is built from TRBV7-2 and TRBJ1-3; no firm D call. Trimming stripped 4 bases from V and 4 bases from J, with 8 bases between. Germline assignment: CDR1 SGHTA and CDR2 FQGNSA. The CDR3 is made up of 13 amino acids. The CDR3 protein is CASSSSWGNTIYF. In nucleotides, the CDR3 is TGTGCCAGCAGCTCCTCTTGGGGAAACACCATATATTTT. Together with reference TRBV7-2 and TRBJ1-3, the CDR3 gives the full variable domain: GAGVSQSPSNKVTEKGKDVELRCDPISGHTALYWYRQSLGQGLEFLIYFQGNSAPDKSGLPSDRFSAERTGGSVSTLTIQRTQQEDSAVYLCASSSSWGNTIYFGEGSWLTVV.

This clonotype turned up a few times. The chain has TRBV10-1 and TRBJ2-3, with 8 bases identical to TRBD1. V gave up 10 bases and J gave up 1 base; unmatched junction bases: 4. The CDR3 totals 13 residues. Per the germline V gene, CDR1 is WNHNN and CDR2 is SYGVQD (reference sequence). CDR3 nucleotides: TGCGCCACCCGGGGACAGGGCACAGATACGCAGTATTTT. Translation gives CATRGQGTDTQYF.

CDR3 protein: CSASQRGGKDTQYF. The CDR3, as DNA: TGCAGTGCTTCCCAGCGGGGGGGTAAAGATACGCAGTATTTT. The rearrangement links TRBV20-1 to TRBJ2-3; 10 bases are a match to TRBD2. The CDR3 runs 14 residues. In germline, CDR1 is DFQATT, CDR2 SNEGSKA (reference sequence). The V and J ends lost 5 bases and 5 bases, in that order; junction bases with no gene match: 7.

This clonotype was recorded at least ten times. The chain has TRBV5-1 and TRBJ1-5, with TRBD1 matching 8 bases. The germline CDR1 and CDR2 sequences are SGHRS and YFSETQ. This CDR3 has 14 amino acids. Trimming at V came to 3 bases and at J to 7 bases, leaving 6 bases not matched to a gene. The CDR3 bases are TGCGCCAGCAGCTCGATTGGACAGGGCCAGCCCCAGCATTTT. Translating gives CASSSIGQGQPQHF.

This chain links TRBV24-1 with TRBJ2-2; D is uncertain. V lost 2 bases to trimming and J lost 5 bases, with 26 bases between them. From germline, CDR1 is KGHDR and CDR2 SFDVKD. The CDR3 runs to 20 residues. The CDR3 here is CATSDYHSNKHKGYTGELFF. Here the CDR3 DNA reads TGTGCCACCAGTGATTACCACAGTAACAAACATAAGGGCTATACCGGGGAGCTGTTTTTT.

This clonotype was seen a few times. This chain links TRBV28 with TRBJ1-2; D unclear. V was clipped by 6 bases and J by 8 bases, with 16 bases between them. The CDR3 consists of 13 residues. CDR1 is MDHEN and CDR2 is SYDVKM in the germline V gene. As DNA, the CDR3 is TGTGCCAGCAGCGTTGTGGAACCTCGCGGCTACACCTTC. It translates to CASSVVEPRGYTF.

The CDR3 reads CASSFSRGADTQYF. The CDR3 DNA follows: TGTGCCAGCAGCTTCTCGCGGGGGGCAGATACGCAGTATTTT. The V gene is TRBV7-9, the J gene TRBJ2-3; TRBD2 aligns across 8 bases. The germline gives CDR1 SEHNR, CDR2 FQNEAQ (reference sequence). The CDR3 runs to 14 residues. After removal of 3 bases from V and 4 bases from J, the junction contained 3 bases not matched to a gene.

This clonotype has ten or more counts. The chain carries TRBV7-9 and TRBJ2-3; 7 nucleotides align to TRBD2. The V and J ends lost 5 bases and 2 bases, in that order; junction bases with no gene match: 7. CDR3 size: 15 residues. Germline assignment: CDR1 SEHNR and CDR2 FQNEAQ (reference sequence). As DNA, the CDR3 is TGTGCCAGCAGCCTACTAGCGACGGCCACAGATACGCAGTATTTT. Amino acid sequence: CASSLLATATDTQYF.

Worth noting for this clonotype: A much bigger clone sits one base away, suggesting this may be a read error. The chain links TRBV18 to TRBJ1-5, with D possibly matching TRBD1 (5 bases). CDR3 size: 13 residues. Germline V gene sequence: CDR1 KGHSH, CDR2 LQKENI. In DNA, the CDR3 is TGTGCCGGGTCCCAGGGAAATAATCAGCCCCGGCATTTT. This sequence encodes CAGSQGNNQPRHF.

The genes are TRBV12-3 or TRBV12-4 and TRBJ1-1; TRBD1 is a possible D gene (5 bases). This CDR3 spans 14 amino acids. V was clipped by 3 bases and J by 5 bases, with 13 bases between them. CDR3 sequence: CASSLSGPSTEAFF. DNA for the CDR3: TGTGCCAGCAGTTTGTCAGGGCCGAGTACTGAAGCTTTCTTT.

This clonotype was seen ten or more times. CDR3 amino acids: CAWNLGPHEQYF. CDR3 bases: TGTGCCTGGAATTTGGGGCCCCACGAGCAGTACTTC. The chain is built from TRBV30 and TRBJ2-7, with D possibly TRBD1 on 5 matching bases. From germline, CDR1 is GTSNPN and CDR2 SVGIG (reference sequence). Trimming shortened V by 4 bases and J by 5 bases, and 12 bases separated the two germline ends. CDR3 length: 12 amino acids. Together with reference TRBV30 and TRBJ2-7, the CDR3 gives the full variable domain: SQTIHQWPATLVQPVGSPLSLECTVEGTSNPNLYWYRQAAGRGLQLLFYSVGIGQISSEVPQNLSASRPQDRQFILSSKKLLLSDSGFYLCAWNLGPHEQYFGPGTRLTVT.

This clonotype appeared many times. The V and J genes are TRBV12-3 or TRBV12-4 and TRBJ2-3; 8 bases are shared with TRBD2. Trimming removed 7 bases from V and 4 bases from J; junction bases left unmatched: 10. The CDR3 runs 15 residues. The CDR3 nucleotides read TGTGCCAGCACCACCGAGCGGGGGTTGTCAGATACGCAGTATTTT. Residues: CASTTERGLSDTQYF.